The 20 T cell receptor beta chains below were found in one sample sequenced in a study of shared clonotypes between healthy human individuals (dated by TCRdb to the early 2020s). Libraries were prepared through the immunoSEQ multiplex PCR assay. Here the immuneACCESS table is served through TCRdb, limited to in-frame sequences with V and J called. Missing clones are a known gap in these copies; in checked studies unresolved V genes cover under half, and the rest lacks a known reason. Across this sample there are hundreds of thousands of clones, with about two thirds seen only once. The top ten clones comprise around 2% of the sample. The sample comprised memory CD4+ T cells sorted from blood. This specimen's cell subset or site label, per the study, means: CD45RA-negative fraction. The receptors were gathered from a woman in her 30s in good health.

This clone appeared once. The chain couples TRBV7-2 to TRBJ2-5; D is possibly TRBD1 (6 bases). Trimming took 3 bases from V and 1 from J, leaving 18 bases between them. The CDR3 totals 17 residues. CDR1 is SGHTA, CDR2 FQGNSA, per germline. Here the CDR3 reads CTSSFLRGTLSQETQYF. The CDR3, as DNA: TGTACCAGCAGCTTCCTTAGGGGGACCCTATCCCAAGAGACCCAGTACTTC.

The chain uses TRBV5-4 and TRBJ2-7; 7 positions agree with TRBD2. J gave up 6 bases and V 2 bases, and 11 bases lay outside the gene matches. Germline lookup yields CDR1 SGHNT and CDR2 YYREEE (reference sequence). CDR3 length: 15 amino acids. The CDR3, as DNA: TGTGCCAGCAGCTTTGATACGGGACTACCCGCCGAGCAGTACTTC. Amino acids: CASSFDTGLPAEQYF.

This clone was counted a few times. The sample has other DNA sequences that encode this CDR3 too. The V gene is TRBV13, the J gene TRBJ1-2; D is unclear. Germline V gives CDR1 PRHDT, CDR2 FYEKMQ (reference sequence). Deletions cut 2 bases from V and 8 bases from J, with 12 bases between. The CDR3 is 13 residues long. The CDR3 here is CASSLRGSYGYTF. CDR3 DNA: TGTGCCAGCAGCTTACGGGGTTCTTACGGCTACACCTTC. Together with reference TRBV13 and TRBJ1-2, the CDR3 gives the full variable domain: AAGVIQSPRHLIKEKRETATLKCYPIPRHDTVYWYQQGPGQDPQFLISFYEKMQSDKGSIPDRFSAQQFSDYHSELNMSSLELGDSALYFCASSLRGSYGYTFGSGTRLTVV.

The rearrangement joins TRBV5-6 to TRBJ2-7; TRBD2 matches at 12 bases. The germline gives CDR1 SGHDT, CDR2 YYEEEE. The ends lost 4 bases at V and 6 bases at J; junction bases unmatched: 17. The CDR3 runs 18 residues. In DNA, the CDR3 is TGTGCCAGCAGCGACGGACTAGCGGGACTTAAAGTCGGAGGCGAGCAGTACTTC. Protein product: CASSDGLAGLKVGGEQYF.

This clone was seen a handful of times. The V call is TRBV2, the J call TRBJ2-6; D ambiguous. V was trimmed by 5 bases and J by 0 bases, leaving 5 bases between them. Germline V CDR1 and CDR2: SNHLY, FYNNEI. The CDR3 is 14 residues long. CDR3 sequence: CASSTVSGANVLTF. The CDR3 coding sequence is TGTGCCAGCAGTACTGTCTCTGGGGCCAACGTCCTGACTTTC.

The chain carries TRBV28 and TRBJ1-3; 7 nucleotides match TRBD1. Germline loops: CDR1 MDHEN, CDR2 SYDVKM. V dropped 11 bases and J dropped 4; count of bases not matched to a gene: 11. This CDR3 has 14 residues. CDR3 in DNA: TGTGCCTCTTGGATGGACAGGTCAGGAAACACCATATATTTT. It is translated as CASWMDRSGNTIYF. Full variable domain (remainder filled in from reference TRBV28 and TRBJ1-3): DVKVTQSSRYLVKRTGEKVFLECVQDMDHENMFWYRQDPGLGLRLIYFSYDVKMKEKGDIPEGYSVSREKKERFSLILESASTNQTSMYLCASWMDRSGNTIYFGEGSWLTVV.

This clone was observed once. The chain carries TRBV5-1 and TRBJ2-1, with D uncertain. This CDR3 is built from 12 residues. The germline V gene has CDR1 SGHRS and CDR2 YFSETQ. V gave up 3 bases and J gave up 6 bases, with 7 bases separating them. The CDR3 nucleotides are TGCGCCAGCAGCTGGACCCGCAATGAGCAGTTCTTC. Encoded protein: CASSWTRNEQFF. Complete variable domain (other parts from reference TRBV5-1 and TRBJ2-1): KAGVTQTPRYLIKTRGQQVTLSCSPISGHRSVSWYQQTPGQGLQFLFEYFSETQRNKGNFPGRFSGRQFSNSRSEMNVSTLELGDSALYLCASSWTRNEQFFGPGTRLTVL.

The DNA for the CDR3 is TGCGCCAGCAGCTTAGGTCTAGGGTGGGACACTGAAGCTTTCTTT. Translated: CASSLGLGWDTEAFF. This chain uses TRBV5-1 with TRBJ1-1, with no clear D. In germline, CDR1 is SGHRS, CDR2 YFSETQ. Trimming pared 2 bases from V and 3 bases from J, leaving 14 bases between. This CDR3 is built from 15 residues. The full variable domain, in which reference TRBV5-1 and TRBJ1-1 provide the parts outside the CDR3, is KAGVTQTPRYLIKTRGQQVTLSCSPISGHRSVSWYQQTPGQGLQFLFEYFSETQRNKGNFPGRFSGRQFSNSRSEMNVSTLELGDSALYLCASSLGLGWDTEAFFGQGTRLTVV.

This clone was seen just once. The rearrangement joins TRBV4-1 to TRBJ1-3; TRBD1 matches at 8 bases. Trimming cost V 1 base and J 4 bases; bases outside gene matches: 12. CDR1 and CDR2 (germline): MGHRA, YSYEKL. This CDR3 contains 18 residues. The chain's CDR3 is CASSQGRGAGGEGNTIYF. For the CDR3, the DNA is TGCGCCAGCAGCCAAGGCCGGGGGGCAGGGGGCGAAGGAAACACCATATATTTT.

This clone was observed many times. V is TRBV20-1 and J is TRBJ2-7; D remains unclear. V lost 3 bases, J lost 7 bases, and 10 bases lay in between. CDR1 is DFQATT, CDR2 SNEGSKA, per germline (reference sequence). This CDR3 has 11 residues. The CDR3 sequence: CSARGLEEQYF. The CDR3 nucleotides are TGCAGTGCTAGGGGTCTGGAGGAGCAGTACTTC.

The gene calls are TRBV4-1 and TRBJ2-1; 12 nucleotides align to TRBD2. This CDR3 contains 17 residues. Germline CDR1 is MGHRA and CDR2 is YSYEKL. The V gene end was trimmed by 5 bases and the J gene end by 10 bases; junction bases not matched to a gene: 15. The chain's CDR3 is CASSVGFRTSGIKEQFF. CDR3 DNA: TGCGCCAGCAGCGTAGGATTCCGGACTAGCGGGATCAAGGAGCAGTTCTTC.

The chain has TRBV30 and TRBJ1-5; tentative D call: TRBD1 (5 bases). The CDR3 spans 16 residues. Looked up from germline, CDR1 is GTSNPN and CDR2 is SVGIG (reference sequence). V lost 5 bases, J lost 0 bases, and 17 bases lay in between. CDR3 bases: TGTGCCTGGGCCGGGCCCGGGGCCTATAGCAATCAGCCCCAGCATTTT. It translates to CAWAGPGAYSNQPQHF.

The chain uses TRBV5-1 and TRBJ2-7; 9 bases map to TRBD2. V was pared by 5 bases and J by 2 bases, with 5 bases of the junction left unmatched. CDR3 length: 14 residues. The germline V gene has CDR1 SGHRS and CDR2 YFSETQ. This chain's CDR3 is CASRVASGTYEQYF. CDR3 DNA: TGCGCCAGCAGAGTGGCTAGCGGGACCTACGAGCAGTACTTC.

This rearrangement joins TRBV7-9 to TRBJ2-5; a possible D gene is TRBD2 (5 bases). The CDR3 runs 12 residues. The ends were cut back, 4 bases at V and 10 bases at J, with 13 bases in the middle. In germline, CDR1 is SEHNR, CDR2 FQNEAQ (reference sequence). The CDR3 DNA follows: TGTGCCAGCAGCTCAACACCCGGGGACCAGTACTTC. Amino acids: CASSSTPGDQYF.

The rearrangement joins TRBV30 to TRBJ2-7, with 9 bases lining up with TRBD1. This CDR3 has 12 residues. The germline CDR1 and CDR2 sequences are GTSNPN and SVGIG (reference sequence). V lost 5 bases to trimming and J lost 7 bases; unmatched junction nucleotides: 6. Here the CDR3 reads CAWATGGREQYF. CDR3 DNA sequence: TGTGCCTGGGCCACAGGGGGCCGGGAGCAGTACTTC.

This clone was picked up a small number of times. This rearrangement joins TRBV5-1 to TRBJ1-2; the match to TRBD1 covers 7 bases. Losses at the gene ends were 2 bases for V and 2 bases for J; bases not matched to a gene: 3. Germline CDR1 reads SGHRS; CDR2 reads YFSETQ. CDR3 length: 14 amino acids. CDR3: CASSFQGENYGYTF. For the CDR3, the DNA is TGCGCCAGCAGCTTCCAGGGGGAGAACTATGGCTACACCTTC.

The chain is built from TRBV28 and TRBJ1-2; D unresolved. This CDR3 has 14 amino acids. Trimming cost V 2 bases and J 4 bases, with 11 bases left between them. Germline CDR1 is MDHEN and CDR2 is SYDVKM. In DNA, the CDR3 is TGTGCCAGCAGTTTAGAGGCCTTGGGCTATGGCTACACCTTC. As protein: CASSLEALGYGYTF.

The chain uses TRBV5-4 and TRBJ1-1, with TRBD1 identical over 9 bases. V lost 0 bases and J lost 1; bases outside the gene matches: 4. This CDR3 spans 16 amino acids. Germline CDR1 reads SGHNT; CDR2 reads YYREEE (reference sequence). CDR3 protein: CASSLGGTGTNTEAFF. The CDR3 coding sequence is TGTGCCAGCAGCTTGGGTGGGACAGGGACGAACACTGAAGCTTTCTTT. The variable domain in full, with the rest retrieved from reference TRBV5-4 and TRBJ1-1, is ETGVTQSPTHLIKTRGQQVTLRCSSQSGHNTVSWYQQALGQGPQFIFQYYREEENGRGNFPPRFSGLQFPNYSSELNVNALELDDSALYLCASSLGGTGTNTEAFFGQGTRLTVV.

J is TRBJ1-4 and V is TRBV5-1; D uncertain. Deletions cut 4 bases from V and 4 bases from J, with 11 bases between. This CDR3 is 14 amino acids long. Germline V gene lookup returns CDR1 SGHRS and CDR2 YFSETQ. CDR3: CASSMTPVNEKLFF. The CDR3 DNA sequence: TGCGCCAGCAGCATGACCCCTGTTAATGAAAAACTGTTTTTT.

This clone appeared once. The chain combines TRBV15 with TRBJ2-1; 15 nucleotides line up with TRBD2. This CDR3 spans 15 amino acids. Losses at the gene ends were 4 bases for V and 8 bases for J; bases not matched to a gene: 3. Per germline, CDR1 LNHNV and CDR2 YYDKDF (reference sequence). The CDR3 loop reads CATSTRTSGRDEQFF. The CDR3 nucleotides read TGTGCCACCAGCACGCGGACTAGCGGGAGGGATGAGCAGTTCTTC.